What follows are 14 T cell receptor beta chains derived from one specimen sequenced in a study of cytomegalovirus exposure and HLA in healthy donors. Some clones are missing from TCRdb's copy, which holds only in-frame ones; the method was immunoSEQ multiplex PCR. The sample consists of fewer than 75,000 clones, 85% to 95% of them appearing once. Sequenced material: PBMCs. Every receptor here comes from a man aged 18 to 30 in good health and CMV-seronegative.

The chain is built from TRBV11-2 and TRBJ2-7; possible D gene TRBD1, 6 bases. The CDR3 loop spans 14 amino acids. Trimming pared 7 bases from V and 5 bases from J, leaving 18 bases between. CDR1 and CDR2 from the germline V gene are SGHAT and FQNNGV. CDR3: CASNAQGTYHEQYF. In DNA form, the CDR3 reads TGTGCCAGCAACGCACAGGGCACTTACCACGAGCAGTACTTC.

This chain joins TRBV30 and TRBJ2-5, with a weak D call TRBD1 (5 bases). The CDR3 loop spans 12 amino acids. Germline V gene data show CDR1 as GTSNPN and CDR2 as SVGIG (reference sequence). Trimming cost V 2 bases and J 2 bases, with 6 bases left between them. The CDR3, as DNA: TGTGCCTGGAGTAGGGGTCAAGAGACCCAGTACTTC. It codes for CAWSRGQETQYF.

The CDR3, as DNA: TGTGCCAGCAGTTTCTTGGGACAGGGGGAATGGAATGAGCAGTTCTTC. Protein sequence: CASSFLGQGEWNEQFF. The chain is built from TRBV27 and TRBJ2-1; 11 bases are shared with TRBD1. The CDR3 spans 16 residues. Trimming removed 3 bases from V and 7 bases from J; junction bases left unmatched: 8. CDR1 is MNHEY, CDR2 SMNVEV, per germline (reference sequence).

Here the CDR3 DNA reads TGTGCCAGCAGTGCTGACTATGGCTACACCTTC. Translated, it gives CASSADYGYTF. V and J are TRBV6-1 and TRBJ1-2; D is undetermined. The V end was cut by 4 bases, the J end by 3 bases, with 3 bases between. CDR3 length equals 11 residues. The germline gives CDR1 MNHNS, CDR2 SASEGT.

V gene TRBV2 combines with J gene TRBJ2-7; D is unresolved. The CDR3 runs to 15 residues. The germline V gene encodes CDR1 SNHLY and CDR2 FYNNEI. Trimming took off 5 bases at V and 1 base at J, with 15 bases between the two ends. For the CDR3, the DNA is TGTGCCAGCAGTCCCCCCTTGAGGATTTCCTACGAGCAGTACTTC. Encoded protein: CASSPPLRISYEQYF.

CDR3 amino acids: CASSVRADYGYTF. CDR3 sequence (DNA): TGTGCCAGCAGCGTGAGGGCAGACTATGGCTACACCTTC. The rearrangement joins TRBV9 to TRBJ1-2; no reliable D call. From germline, CDR1 is SGDLS and CDR2 YYNGEE. The CDR3 contains 13 residues. The V and J ends lost 2 bases and 3 bases respectively, with 8 bases between them.

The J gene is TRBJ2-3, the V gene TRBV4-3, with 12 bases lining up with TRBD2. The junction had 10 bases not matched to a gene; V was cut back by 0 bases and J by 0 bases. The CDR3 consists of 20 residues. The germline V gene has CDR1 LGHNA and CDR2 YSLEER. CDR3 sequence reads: CASSQDYLAGGFSSTDTQYF. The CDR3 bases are TGCGCCAGCAGCCAAGATTACCTAGCGGGGGGGTTTTCTAGCACAGATACGCAGTATTTT.

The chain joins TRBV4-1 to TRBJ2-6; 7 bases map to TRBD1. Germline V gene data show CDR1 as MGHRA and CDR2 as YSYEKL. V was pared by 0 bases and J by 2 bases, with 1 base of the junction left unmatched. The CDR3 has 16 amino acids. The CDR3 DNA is TGCGCCAGCAGCCAAGATACAGGGGCTGGGGCCAACGTCCTGACTTTC. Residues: CASSQDTGAGANVLTF.

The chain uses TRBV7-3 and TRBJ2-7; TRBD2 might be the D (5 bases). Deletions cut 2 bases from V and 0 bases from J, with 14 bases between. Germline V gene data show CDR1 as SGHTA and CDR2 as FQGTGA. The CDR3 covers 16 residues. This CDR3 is CASSLGPAVSSYEQYF. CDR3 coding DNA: TGTGCCAGCAGCTTAGGGCCAGCGGTTAGCTCCTACGAGCAGTACTTC. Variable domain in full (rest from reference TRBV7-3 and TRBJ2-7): GAGVSQTPSNKVTEKGKYVELRCDPISGHTALYWYRQSLGQGPEFLIYFQGTGAADDSGLPNDRFFAVRPEGSVSTLKIQRTERGDSAVYLCASSLGPAVSSYEQYFGPGTRLTVT.

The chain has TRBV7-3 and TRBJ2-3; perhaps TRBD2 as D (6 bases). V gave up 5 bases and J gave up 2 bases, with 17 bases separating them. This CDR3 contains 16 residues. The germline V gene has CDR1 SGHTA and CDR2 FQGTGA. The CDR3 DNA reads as TGTGCCAGCAGCCCGTTGGGGGGTAGTCTCACAGATACGCAGTATTTT. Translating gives CASSPLGGSLTDTQYF.

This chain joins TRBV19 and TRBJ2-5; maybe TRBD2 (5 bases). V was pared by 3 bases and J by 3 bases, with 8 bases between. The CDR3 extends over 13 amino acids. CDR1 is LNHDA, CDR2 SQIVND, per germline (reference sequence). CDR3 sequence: CASSMDGEETQYF. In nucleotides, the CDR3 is TGTGCCAGTAGTATGGACGGGGAAGAGACCCAGTACTTC. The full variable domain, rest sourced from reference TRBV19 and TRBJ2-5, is DGGITQSPKYLFRKEGQNVTLSCEQNLNHDAMYWYRQDPGQGLRLIYYSQIVNDFQKGDIAEGYSVSREKKESFPLTVTSAQKNPTAFYLCASSMDGEETQYFGPGTRLLVL.

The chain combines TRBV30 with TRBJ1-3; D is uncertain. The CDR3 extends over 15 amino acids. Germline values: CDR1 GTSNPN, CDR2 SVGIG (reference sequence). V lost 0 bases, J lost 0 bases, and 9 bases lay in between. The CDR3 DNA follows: TGTGCCTGGAGTGTACCAGGTATCTCTGGAAACACCATATATTTT. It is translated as CAWSVPGISGNTIYF.

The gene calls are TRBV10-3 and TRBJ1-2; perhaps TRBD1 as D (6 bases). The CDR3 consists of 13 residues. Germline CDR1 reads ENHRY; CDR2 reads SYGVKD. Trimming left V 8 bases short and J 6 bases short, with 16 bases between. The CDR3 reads CAIAQTGQDGYTF. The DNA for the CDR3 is TGTGCCATCGCCCAAACAGGGCAGGATGGCTACACCTTC.

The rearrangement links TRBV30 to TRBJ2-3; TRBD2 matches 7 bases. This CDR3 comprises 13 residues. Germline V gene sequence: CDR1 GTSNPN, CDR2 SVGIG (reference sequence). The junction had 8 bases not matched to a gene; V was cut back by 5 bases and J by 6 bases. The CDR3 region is CAWARRERDTQYF. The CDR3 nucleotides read TGTGCCTGGGCCAGGCGGGAGAGGGATACGCAGTATTTT.